These T cell receptor beta chains were read from a single sample in a study of blood T cell repertoires in COVID-19. Produced via immunoSEQ multiplex PCR; TCRdb's table is partial and in-frame only. The table includes around 300,000 clones, 70% to 90% detected once. The specimen sequenced was peripheral blood. The receptor set was obtained from a human donor in a cohort sampled during active COVID-19. Each CDR3 is given with its conserved first and last residue. D genes are given only for firm matches. The size entry is marked missing in some rows and otherwise reads once, few, many or a size class.

V gene,clone size,D gene,J gene,CDR3 protein,CDR3 DNA
TRBV4-2,-,-,TRBJ1-5,CASSQDKSPQHF,TGTGCCAGCAGCCAAGATAAGAGTCCCCAGCATTTT
TRBV5-1,few,TRBD1,TRBJ1-6,CASSLLQGLHSPLHF,TGCGCCAGCAGCTTATTACAGGGGCTACATTCACCCCTCCACTTT
TRBV5-3,-,-,TRBJ1-1,CARSPRGRGTEAFF,TGTGCCAGAAGCCCCAGGGGTCGAGGGACTGAAGCTTTCTTT
TRBV27,-,-,TRBJ2-5,CASSLRGQTREVQETQYF,TGTGCCAGCAGTTTAAGAGGACAGACCCGGGAGGTTCAAGAGACCCAGTACTTC
TRBV5-1,-,TRBD2,TRBJ2-1,CASSFRWASGGNEQFF,TGCGCCAGCAGCTTCAGATGGGCTAGCGGGGGAAATGAGCAGTTCTTC
TRBV18,-,TRBD1,TRBJ1-2,CASSPNGRSDRGLGNYGYTF,TGTGCCAGCTCACCCAACGGACGTTCGGACAGGGGGTTGGGTAACTATGGCTACACCTTC
TRBV27,-,-,TRBJ2-2,CASSSPSGLHTGELFF,TGTGCCAGCAGTTCTCCCTCGGGTCTTCACACCGGGGAGCTGTTTTTT
TRBV12-5,-,-,TRBJ2-7,CASGLAGHGNEQYF,TGTGCTAGTGGTTTGGCGGGACACGGTAACGAGCAGTACTTC
TRBV24-1,few,-,TRBJ1-5,CATSEGGRGNQPQHF,TGTGCCACCAGTGAGGGGGGAAGAGGCAATCAGCCCCAGCATTTT
TRBV9,-,-,TRBJ1-1,CASSAPTGGSATNTEAFF,TGTGCCAGCAGCGCACCGACGGGTGGGTCCGCCACGAACACTGAAGCTTTCTTT
TRBV6-2/TRBV6-3,once,TRBD2,TRBJ2-1,CASSLGTSGARRNEQFF,TGTGCCAGCAGTCTAGGGACTAGCGGGGCCAGAAGGAATGAGCAGTTCTTC
TRBV7-8,-,-,TRBJ1-2,CASSAATTSNYGYTF,TGTGCCAGCAGCGCAGCAACGACAAGTAACTATGGCTACACCTTC
TRBV2,-,TRBD2,TRBJ2-1,CASTETGGLYNEQFF,TGTGCCAGCACGGAGACGGGGGGACTCTACAATGAGCAGTTCTTC
TRBV6-6,-,-,TRBJ1-3,CASSRRGGTVYSGNTIYF,TGTGCCAGCAGTCGTAGGGGCGGGACGGTCTACTCTGGAAACACCATATATTTT
TRBV19,-,TRBD1,TRBJ2-2,CASSILTGTGEFSGELFF,TGTGCCAGTAGTATTCTCACCGGGACAGGGGAATTTAGCGGGGAGCTGTTTTTT
TRBV5-5,-,TRBD1,TRBJ2-7,CASSLGDRASYEQYF,TGTGCCAGCAGCTTGGGGGACAGGGCATCCTACGAGCAGTACTTC
TRBV20-1,-,-,TRBJ1-1,CSARVKLEAFF,TGCAGTGCTAGAGTAAAGCTTGAAGCTTTCTTT
TRBV6-2/TRBV6-3,few,-,TRBJ1-6,CASSPAGRNSPLHF,TGTGCCAGCAGCCCCGCTGGGAGGAATTCACCCCTCCACTTT
TRBV4-2,-,-,TRBJ1-5,CASSQLQGLGNQPQHF,TGTGCCAGCAGCCAGTTACAGGGTTTAGGTAATCAGCCCCAGCATTTT
TRBV6-5,few,-,TRBJ1-6,CASSYVGDLNSPLHF,TGTGCCAGCAGTTACGTCGGGGATTTGAATTCACCCCTCCACTTT
TRBV10-3,-,TRBD1,TRBJ1-1,CAISRDSNTEAFF,TGTGCCATCAGTAGGGACAGCAACACTGAAGCTTTCTTT